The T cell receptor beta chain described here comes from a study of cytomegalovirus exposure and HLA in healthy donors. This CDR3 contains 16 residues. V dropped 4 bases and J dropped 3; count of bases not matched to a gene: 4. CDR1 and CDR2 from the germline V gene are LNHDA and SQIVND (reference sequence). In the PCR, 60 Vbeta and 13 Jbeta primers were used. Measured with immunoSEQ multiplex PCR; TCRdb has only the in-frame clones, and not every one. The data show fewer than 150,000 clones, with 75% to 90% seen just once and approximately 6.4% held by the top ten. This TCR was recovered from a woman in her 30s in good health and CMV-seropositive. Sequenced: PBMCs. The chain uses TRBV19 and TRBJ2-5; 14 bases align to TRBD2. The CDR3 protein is CASSRGGLAGEETQYF. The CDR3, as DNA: TGTGCCAGTAGTAGGGGGGGACTAGCGGGAGAAGAGACCCAGTACTTC.